This T cell receptor (beta chain) was obtained from a study of T cell responses to AZD1222 COVID-19 vaccine. The CDR3 spans 14 residues. Trimming stripped 2 bases from V and 4 bases from J, with 15 bases between. The germline V gene encodes CDR1 GTSNPN and CDR2 SVGIG (reference sequence). Clones were sequenced by immunoSEQ multiplex PCR, and TCRdb holds only the in-frame ones, with some missing. The sample has around 120,000 clones, 70% to 90% seen once. This sequence was found in an adult who received the AZD1222 COVID-19 vaccine. The starting material was peripheral blood, obtained 28 days after the second AZD1222 dose. The rearrangement joins TRBV30 to TRBJ2-7, with D tentatively TRBD2 (5 bases). This CDR3 is CAWSRRALLYEQYF. The CDR3, as DNA: TGTGCCTGGAGTAGGCGGGCACTCCTATACGAGCAGTACTTC. The variable domain in full, completed from reference TRBV30 and TRBJ2-7, reads SQTIHQWPATLVQPVGSPLSLECTVEGTSNPNLYWYRQAAGRGLQLLFYSVGIGQISSEVPQNLSASRPQDRQFILSSKKLLLSDSGFYLCAWSRRALLYEQYFGPGTRLTVT.